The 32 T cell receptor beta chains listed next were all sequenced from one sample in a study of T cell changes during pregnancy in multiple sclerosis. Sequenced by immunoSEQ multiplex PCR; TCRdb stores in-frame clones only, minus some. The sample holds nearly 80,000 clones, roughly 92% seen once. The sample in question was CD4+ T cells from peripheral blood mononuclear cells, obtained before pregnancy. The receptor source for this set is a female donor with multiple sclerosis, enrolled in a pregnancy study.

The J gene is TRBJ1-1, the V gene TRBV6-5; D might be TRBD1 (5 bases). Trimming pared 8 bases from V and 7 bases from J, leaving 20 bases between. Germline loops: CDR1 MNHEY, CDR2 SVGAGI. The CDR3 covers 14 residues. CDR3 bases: TGTGCCAGCTTTAGGGCTGGGTCAGGGCTTGAAGCTTTCTTT. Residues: CASFRAGSGLEAFF.

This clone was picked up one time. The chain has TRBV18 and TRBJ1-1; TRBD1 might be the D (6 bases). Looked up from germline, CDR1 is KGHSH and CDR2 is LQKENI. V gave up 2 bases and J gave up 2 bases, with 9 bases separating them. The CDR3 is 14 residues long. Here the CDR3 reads CASSPDRYNTEAFF. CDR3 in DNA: TGTGCCAGCTCACCAGACAGGTATAACACTGAAGCTTTCTTT. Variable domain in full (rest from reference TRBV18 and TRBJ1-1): NAGVMQNPRHLVRRRGQEARLRCSPMKGHSHVYWYRQLPEEGLKFMVYLQKENIIDESGMPKERFSAEFPKEGPSILRIQQVVRGDSAAYFCASSPDRYNTEAFFGQGTRLTVV.

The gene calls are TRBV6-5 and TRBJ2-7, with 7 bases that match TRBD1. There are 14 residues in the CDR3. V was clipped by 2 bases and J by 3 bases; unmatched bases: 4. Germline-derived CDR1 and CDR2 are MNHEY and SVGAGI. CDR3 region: CASSYKGAHYEQYF. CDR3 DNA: TGTGCCAGCAGTTACAAGGGGGCCCACTACGAGCAGTACTTC.

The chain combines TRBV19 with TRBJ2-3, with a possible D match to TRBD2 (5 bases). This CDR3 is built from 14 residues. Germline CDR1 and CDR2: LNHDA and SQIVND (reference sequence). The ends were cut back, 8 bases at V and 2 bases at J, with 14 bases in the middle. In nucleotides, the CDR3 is TGTGCCAGTGGTAAGCGGTCATTCACAGATACGCAGTATTTT. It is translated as CASGKRSFTDTQYF.

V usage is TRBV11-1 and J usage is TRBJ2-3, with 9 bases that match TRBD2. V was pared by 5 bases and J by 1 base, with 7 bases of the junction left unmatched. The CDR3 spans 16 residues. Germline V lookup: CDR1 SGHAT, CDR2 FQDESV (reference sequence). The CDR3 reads CASSHRLAVGTDTQYF. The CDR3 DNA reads TGTGCCAGCAGCCATCGACTAGCGGTCGGCACAGATACGCAGTATTTT.

The CDR3 DNA sequence: TGTGCCAGCCACAGGTTAAACACCGGGGAGCTGTTTTTT. Amino acids: CASHRLNTGELFF. The chain carries TRBV6-5 and TRBJ2-2; D is possibly TRBD1 (5 bases). CDR3 length equals 13 residues. Germline V gene lookup returns CDR1 MNHEY and CDR2 SVGAGI. The V and J ends lost 8 bases and 2 bases respectively, with 9 bases between them.

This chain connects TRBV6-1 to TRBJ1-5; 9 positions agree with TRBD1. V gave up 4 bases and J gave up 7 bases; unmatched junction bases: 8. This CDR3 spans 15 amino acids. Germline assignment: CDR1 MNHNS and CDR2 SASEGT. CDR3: CASSGLQGAGQPQHF. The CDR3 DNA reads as TGTGCCAGCAGTGGCCTACAGGGGGCTGGACAGCCCCAGCATTTT.

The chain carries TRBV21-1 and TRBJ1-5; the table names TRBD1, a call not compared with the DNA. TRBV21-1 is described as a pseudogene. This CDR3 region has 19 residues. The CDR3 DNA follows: TGTGCCAGCAGCAAAGAGGCACTGAACAGTCCAGATTCCAATCAGCCCCAGCATTTT. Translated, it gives CASSKEALNSPDSNQPQHF.

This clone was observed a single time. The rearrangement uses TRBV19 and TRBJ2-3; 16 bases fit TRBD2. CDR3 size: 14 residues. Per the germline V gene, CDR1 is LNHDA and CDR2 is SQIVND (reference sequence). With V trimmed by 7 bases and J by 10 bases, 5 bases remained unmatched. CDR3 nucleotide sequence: TGTGCCAGTACTGGGACTAGCGGGAGGGAGGCGCAGTATTTT. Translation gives CASTGTSGREAQYF.

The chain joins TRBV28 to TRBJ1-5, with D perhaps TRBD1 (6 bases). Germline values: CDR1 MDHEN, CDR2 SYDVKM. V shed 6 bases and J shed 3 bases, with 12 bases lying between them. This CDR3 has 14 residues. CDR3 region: CASRHTGSNQPQHF. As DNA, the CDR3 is TGTGCCAGCAGACATACAGGGTCCAATCAGCCCCAGCATTTT.

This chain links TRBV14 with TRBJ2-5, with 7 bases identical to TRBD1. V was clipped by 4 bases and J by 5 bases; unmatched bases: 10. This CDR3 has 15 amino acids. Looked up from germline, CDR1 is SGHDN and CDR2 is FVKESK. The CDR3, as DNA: TGTGCCAGCAGCCCCGACAGGGTACGGCGGGAGACCCAGTACTTC. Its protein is CASSPDRVRRETQYF.

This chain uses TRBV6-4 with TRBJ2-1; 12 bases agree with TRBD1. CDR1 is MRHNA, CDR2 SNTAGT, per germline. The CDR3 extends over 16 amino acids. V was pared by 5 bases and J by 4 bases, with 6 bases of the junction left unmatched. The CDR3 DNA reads TGTGCCAGCAGTCCGGGACAGGGGGCGCGGTACAATGAGCAGTTCTTC. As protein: CASSPGQGARYNEQFF.

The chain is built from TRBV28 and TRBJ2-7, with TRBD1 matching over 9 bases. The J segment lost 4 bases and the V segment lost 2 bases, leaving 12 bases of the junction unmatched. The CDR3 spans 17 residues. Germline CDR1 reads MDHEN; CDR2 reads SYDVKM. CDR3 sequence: CASSLKGQGGTSYEQYF. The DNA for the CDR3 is TGTGCCAGCAGTTTAAAGGGACAGGGAGGAACCTCTTACGAGCAGTACTTC.

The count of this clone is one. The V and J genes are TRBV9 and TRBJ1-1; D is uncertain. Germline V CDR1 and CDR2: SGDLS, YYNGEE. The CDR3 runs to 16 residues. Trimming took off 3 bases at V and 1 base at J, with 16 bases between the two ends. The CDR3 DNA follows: TGTGCCAGCAGCGCTCGGGGAGGGTCGGAGAACACTGAAGCTTTCTTT. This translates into CASSARGGSENTEAFF.

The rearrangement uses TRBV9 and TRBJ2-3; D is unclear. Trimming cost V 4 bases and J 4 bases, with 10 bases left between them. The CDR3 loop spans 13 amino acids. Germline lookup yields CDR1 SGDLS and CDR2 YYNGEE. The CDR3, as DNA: TGTGCCAGCAGCACAACATTGGCAGATACGCAGTATTTT. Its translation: CASSTTLADTQYF.

CDR3 DNA sequence: TGCGCCAGCAGCTTGGCCCCTAGCGGGGGCGGGGGTGAGCAGTTCTTC. This gives the protein CASSLAPSGGGGEQFF. J is TRBJ2-1 and V is TRBV5-1; 10 bases line up with TRBD2. CDR3 length: 16 residues. V was clipped by 0 bases and J by 9 bases; unmatched bases: 9. CDR1 is SGHRS, CDR2 YFSETQ, per germline.

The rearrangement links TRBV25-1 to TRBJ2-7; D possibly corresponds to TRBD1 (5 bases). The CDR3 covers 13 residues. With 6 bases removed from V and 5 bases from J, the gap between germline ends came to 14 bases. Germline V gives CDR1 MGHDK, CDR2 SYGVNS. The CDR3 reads CASRRAGLDEQYF. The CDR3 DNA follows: TGTGCCAGCAGAAGGGCAGGGTTGGACGAGCAGTACTTC.

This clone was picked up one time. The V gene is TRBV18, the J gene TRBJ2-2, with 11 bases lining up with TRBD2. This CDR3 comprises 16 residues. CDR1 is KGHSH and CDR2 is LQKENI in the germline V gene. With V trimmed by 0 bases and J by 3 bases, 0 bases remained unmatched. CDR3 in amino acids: CASSPPGLADTGELFF. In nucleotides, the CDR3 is TGTGCCAGCTCACCACCGGGACTAGCGGACACCGGGGAGCTGTTTTTT.

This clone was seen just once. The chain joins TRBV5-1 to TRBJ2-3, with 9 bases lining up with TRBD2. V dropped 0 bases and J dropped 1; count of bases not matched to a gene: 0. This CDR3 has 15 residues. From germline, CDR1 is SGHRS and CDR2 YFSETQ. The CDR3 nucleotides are TGCGCCAGCAGCTTGGCTAGCGGGGGCACAGATACGCAGTATTTT. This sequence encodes CASSLASGGTDTQYF.

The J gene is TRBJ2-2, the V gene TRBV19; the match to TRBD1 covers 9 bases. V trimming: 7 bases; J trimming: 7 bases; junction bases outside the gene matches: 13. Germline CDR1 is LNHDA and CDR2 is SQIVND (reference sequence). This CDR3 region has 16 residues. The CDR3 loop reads CASKIPGQGSDGELFF. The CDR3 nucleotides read TGTGCCAGTAAAATCCCGGGACAGGGTAGTGACGGGGAGCTGTTTTTT.

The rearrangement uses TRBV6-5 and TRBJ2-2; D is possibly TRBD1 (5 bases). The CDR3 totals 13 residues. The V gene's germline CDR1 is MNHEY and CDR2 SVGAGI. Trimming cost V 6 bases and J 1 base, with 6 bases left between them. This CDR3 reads CASRRGNTGELFF. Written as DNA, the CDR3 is TGTGCCAGCAGAAGGGGGAACACCGGGGAGCTGTTTTTT.

CDR3 residues: CASSFNRDRTYEQYF. The CDR3 bases are TGTGCCAGCAGCTTCAACCGGGACAGGACGTACGAGCAGTACTTC. V is TRBV11-2 and J is TRBJ2-7, with 8 bases that match TRBD1. Germline V gene data show CDR1 as SGHAT and CDR2 as FQNNGV. Germline trimming cut 3 bases from V and 4 bases from J; bases unmatched to any gene: 8. CDR3 size: 15 residues.

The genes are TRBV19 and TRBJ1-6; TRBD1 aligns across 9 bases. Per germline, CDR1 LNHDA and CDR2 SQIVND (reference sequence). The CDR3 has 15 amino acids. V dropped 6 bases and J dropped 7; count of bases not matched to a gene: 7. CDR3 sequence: CASRLQGARNSPLHF. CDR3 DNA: TGTGCCAGTAGGCTACAGGGGGCGCGGAATTCACCCCTCCACTTT.

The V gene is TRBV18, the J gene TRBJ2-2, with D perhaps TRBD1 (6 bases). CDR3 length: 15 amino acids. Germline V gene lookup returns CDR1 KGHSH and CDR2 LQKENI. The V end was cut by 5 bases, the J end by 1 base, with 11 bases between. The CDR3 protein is CASSNDRKNTGELFF. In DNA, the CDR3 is TGTGCCAGCTCAAATGACAGGAAGAACACCGGGGAGCTGTTTTTT.

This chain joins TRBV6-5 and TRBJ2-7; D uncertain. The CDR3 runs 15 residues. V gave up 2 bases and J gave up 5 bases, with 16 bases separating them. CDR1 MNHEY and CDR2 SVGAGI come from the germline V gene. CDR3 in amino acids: CASSYNPGKTDEQYF. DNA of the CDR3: TGTGCCAGCAGTTACAACCCAGGAAAAACTGACGAGCAGTACTTC.

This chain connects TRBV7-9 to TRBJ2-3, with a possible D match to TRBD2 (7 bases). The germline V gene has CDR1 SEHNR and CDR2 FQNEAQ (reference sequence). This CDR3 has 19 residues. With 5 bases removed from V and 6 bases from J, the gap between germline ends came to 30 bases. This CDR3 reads CASSPIGGGPQLKVDTQYF. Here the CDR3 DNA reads TGTGCCAGCAGCCCTATAGGGGGGGGACCCCAACTGAAGGTGGATACGCAGTATTTT.

CDR3 sequence reads: CASSPPTGGQGYTF. In DNA, the CDR3 is TGTGCCAGCTCACCACCGACAGGGGGTCAGGGCTACACCTTC. The rearrangement links TRBV18 to TRBJ1-2, with 9 bases identical to TRBD1. V lost 0 bases, J lost 8 bases, and 4 bases stayed unmatched. The germline CDR1 and CDR2 sequences are KGHSH and LQKENI. The CDR3 totals 14 residues. Supplemented by reference TRBV18 and TRBJ1-2, the full variable domain reads NAGVMQNPRHLVRRRGQEARLRCSPMKGHSHVYWYRQLPEEGLKFMVYLQKENIIDESGMPKERFSAEFPKEGPSILRIQQVVRGDSAAYFCASSPPTGGQGYTFGSGTRLTVV.

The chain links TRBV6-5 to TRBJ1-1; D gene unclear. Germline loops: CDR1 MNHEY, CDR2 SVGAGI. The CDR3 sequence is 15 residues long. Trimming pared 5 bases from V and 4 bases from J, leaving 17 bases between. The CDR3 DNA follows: TGTGCCAGCAGTCCCTGGGGAGGGCTAGGCACTGAAGCTTTCTTT. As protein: CASSPWGGLGTEAFF.

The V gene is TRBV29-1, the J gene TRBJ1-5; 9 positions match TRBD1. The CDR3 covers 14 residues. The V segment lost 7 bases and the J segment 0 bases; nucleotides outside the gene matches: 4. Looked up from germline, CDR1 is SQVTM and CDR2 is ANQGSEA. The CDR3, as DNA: TGCAGCGCCGGGACAGGGAATAGCAATCAGCCCCAGCATTTT. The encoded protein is CSAGTGNSNQPQHF.

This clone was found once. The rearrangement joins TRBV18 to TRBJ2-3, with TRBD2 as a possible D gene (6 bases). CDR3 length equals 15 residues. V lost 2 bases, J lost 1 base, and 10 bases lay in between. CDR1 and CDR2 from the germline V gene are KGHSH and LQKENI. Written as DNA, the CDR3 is TGTGCCAGCTCACCAGCGGGGATGGGCACAGATACGCAGTATTTT. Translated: CASSPAGMGTDTQYF.

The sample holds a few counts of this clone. This CDR3 reads CASSVRNPPGYTF. CDR3 DNA: TGTGCCAGCAGTGTCAGAAATCCCCCTGGCTACACCTTC. The J gene is TRBJ1-2, the V gene TRBV6-1; unclear D gene. This CDR3 comprises 13 residues. Deletions cut 4 bases from V and 7 bases from J, with 13 bases between. Germline V gene data show CDR1 as MNHNS and CDR2 as SASEGT.

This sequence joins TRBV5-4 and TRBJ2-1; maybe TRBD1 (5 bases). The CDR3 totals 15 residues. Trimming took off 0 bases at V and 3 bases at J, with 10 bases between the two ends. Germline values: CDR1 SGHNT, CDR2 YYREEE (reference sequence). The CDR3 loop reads CASSLEIGVYNEQFF. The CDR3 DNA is TGTGCCAGCAGCTTGGAAATAGGGGTCTACAATGAGCAGTTCTTC.